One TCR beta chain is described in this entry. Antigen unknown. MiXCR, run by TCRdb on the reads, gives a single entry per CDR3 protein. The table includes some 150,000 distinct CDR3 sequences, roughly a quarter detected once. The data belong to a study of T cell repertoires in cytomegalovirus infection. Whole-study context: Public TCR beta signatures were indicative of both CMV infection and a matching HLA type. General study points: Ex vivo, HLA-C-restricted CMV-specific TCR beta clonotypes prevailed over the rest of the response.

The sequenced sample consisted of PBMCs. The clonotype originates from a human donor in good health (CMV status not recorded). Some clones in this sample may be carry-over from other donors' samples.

The CDR3 sequence is CARRDRGWLIDNQPQHF. The CDR3, as DNA: TGTGCCCGGCGGGACAGGGGTTGGCTAATAGACAATCAGCCCCAGCATTTT. J is TRBJ1-5 and V is TRBV19, with 10 bases lining up with TRBD1. The J segment lost 3 bases and the V segment lost 11 bases, leaving 16 bases of the junction unmatched. Germline CDR1 LNHDA, CDR2 SQIVND (reference sequence). The CDR3 spans 17 residues.